What follows are 22 T cell receptor beta chains derived from one specimen sequenced in a study of blood T cells in healthy people across ages. A second PCR of about 6 to 11 cycles used a sample-barcoded 5' primer and a J-beta primer mix. Each CDR3 protein gets one entry after TCRdb re-called the 5' RACE reads with MiXCR. The sample shows around 990,000 distinct CDR3 sequences, under 30% of them seen only once. These data were also reused for a study on T cells of mothers and their children.

Sequencing input: blood. Receptors originate from a girl aged 2-10 years in good health.

The chain combines TRBV7-9 with TRBJ2-6, with unresolved D. In germline, CDR1 is SEHNR, CDR2 FQNEAQ (reference sequence). Trimming shortened V by 4 bases and J by 2 bases, and 21 bases separated the two germline ends. The CDR3 spans 19 residues. CDR3 region: CASSSDQTPYPPGANVLTF. The DNA for the CDR3 is TGTGCCAGCAGCTCCGATCAGACTCCTTACCCACCTGGGGCCAACGTCCTGACTTTC.

V and J are TRBV6-5 and TRBJ2-7; TRBD1 or TRBD2 may be the D gene (5 bases each). Trimming removed 5 bases at V and 13 bases at J, with 15 bases between. Per germline, CDR1 MNHEY and CDR2 SVGAGI. The CDR3 is 11 amino acids. CDR3 bases: TGTGCCAGCAGTCCCGGCGAGGGGATATACTTC. It is translated as CASSPGEGIYF.

In this sample, this clonotype turned up a few times. Here the CDR3 reads CASSSVGNTEAFF. CDR3 DNA: TGTGCCAGCAGCTCTGTAGGGAACACTGAAGCTTTCTTT. The V gene is TRBV7-9, the J gene TRBJ1-1, with no clear D. The CDR3 sequence is 13 residues long. The germline V gene has CDR1 SEHNR and CDR2 FQNEAQ (reference sequence). The ends were cut back, 4 bases at V and 1 base at J, with 7 bases in the middle.

V is TRBV15 and J is TRBJ2-3; unclear D gene. Germline CDR1 and CDR2: LNHNV and YYDKDF (reference sequence). There are 16 residues in the CDR3. Trimming took off 7 bases at V and 5 bases at J, with 22 bases between the two ends. The CDR3 coding sequence is TGTGCCACCACCATGGGTGGTCCCGAGTTTGGAGATACGCAGTATTTT. Translation: CATTMGGPEFGDTQYF. The variable domain in full, completed from reference TRBV15 and TRBJ2-3, reads DAMVIQNPRYQVTQFGKPVTLSCSQTLNHNVMYWYQQKSSQAPKLLFHYYDKDFNNEADTPDNFQSRRPNTSFCFLDIRSPGLGDTAMYLCATTMGGPEFGDTQYFGPGTRLTVL.

This clonotype was found a few times. V usage is TRBV6-1 and J usage is TRBJ2-2, with 11 bases fitting TRBD2. Germline V gene sequence: CDR1 MNHNS, CDR2 SASEGT. The junction had 2 bases not matched to a gene; V was cut back by 9 bases and J by 8 bases. The CDR3 extends over 12 amino acids. In DNA form, the CDR3 reads TGTGCCAGTCGACTAGCGGGAGGGGAGCTGTTTTTT. Its protein product is CASRLAGGELFF.

The CDR3 DNA reads TGTGCCAGCCGGGGAACAGGGGTTTCCTACGAGCAGTACTTC. Its protein product is CASRGTGVSYEQYF. The chain uses TRBV11-2 and TRBJ2-7; the match to TRBD1 covers 7 bases. The CDR3 consists of 14 residues. Germline lookup yields CDR1 SGHAT and CDR2 FQNNGV. The junction had 8 bases not matched to a gene; V was cut back by 8 bases and J by 1 base.

This chain joins TRBV4-2 and TRBJ2-7; TRBD2 aligns across 9 bases. V shed 0 bases and J 4 bases; nucleotides not matched to a gene: 7. Germline assignment: CDR1 LGHNA and CDR2 YNFKEQ. CDR3 length equals 16 residues. In DNA, the CDR3 is TGTGCCAGCAGCCAAGAGCTAGCGGGGATAGAATACGAGCAGTACTTC. This gives the protein CASSQELAGIEYEQYF.

The chain recombines TRBV9 with TRBJ2-7; 9 bases fit TRBD1. Germline V gives CDR1 SGDLS, CDR2 YYNGEE. V gave up 2 bases and J gave up 3 bases; unmatched junction bases: 3. The CDR3 is made up of 14 amino acids. The CDR3 reads CASSVEGQGYEQYF. DNA for the CDR3: TGTGCCAGCAGCGTCGAGGGACAGGGCTACGAGCAGTACTTC.

This chain connects TRBV2 to TRBJ2-2; D not certain. The CDR3 covers 14 residues. V was pared by 8 bases and J by 5 bases, with 15 bases between. Germline CDR1 reads SNHLY; CDR2 reads FYNNEI. CDR3 sequence (DNA): TGTGCCAGCTCAAAACAAAGTTGGACCGGGGAGCTGTTTTTT. Residues: CASSKQSWTGELFF.

The chain links TRBV2 to TRBJ2-5, with a tentative D call TRBD1 (5 bases). The ends were cut back, 3 bases at V and 2 bases at J, with 13 bases in the middle. This CDR3 has 15 amino acids. Germline CDR1 SNHLY, CDR2 FYNNEI. The chain's CDR3 is CASSDPLRDQETQYF. CDR3 coding DNA: TGTGCCAGCAGTGATCCCCTCAGGGATCAAGAGACCCAGTACTTC.

The chain combines TRBV28 with TRBJ1-2; the D gene is possibly TRBD1 (6 bases). Germline loops: CDR1 MDHEN, CDR2 SYDVKM. The CDR3 covers 16 residues. V gave up 5 bases and J gave up 3 bases, with 19 bases separating them. CDR3 sequence: CASSPLWGREDYGYTF. CDR3 DNA sequence: TGTGCCAGCAGTCCTCTGTGGGGGCGCGAGGACTATGGCTACACCTTC.

This clonotype was observed a few times. The genes are TRBV18 and TRBJ2-3; TRBD2 might be the D (5 bases). This CDR3 spans 11 amino acids. Germline loops: CDR1 KGHSH, CDR2 LQKENI. V was clipped by 8 bases and J by 5 bases, with 8 bases between them. CDR3 sequence (DNA): TGTGCCAGCCCACGGGGAGATACGCAGTATTTT. Translating gives CASPRGDTQYF.

This chain joins TRBV7-9 and TRBJ2-1; D not certain. The DNA matches TRBJ2-5 better at its end, which makes the J call doubtful. Germline-derived CDR1 and CDR2 are SEHNR and FQNEAQ (reference sequence). CDR3 size: 14 residues. CDR3 coding DNA: TGTGCCAGCAGCGCTCCGGGTTCACAAGAGACCCAGTACTTC. Amino acids: CASSAPGSQETQYF.

J is TRBJ2-5 and V is TRBV6-2 or TRBV6-3, with 9 bases matching TRBD2. The closer fit of TRBJ2-1 to the DNA end suggests the J call may be wrong. CDR1 is MNHEY and CDR2 is SVGEGT in the germline V gene. The CDR3 extends over 15 amino acids. Here the CDR3 reads CASSYSFSGGGEQFF. The DNA for the CDR3 is TGTGCCAGCAGTTACTCATTTAGCGGGGGTGGTGAGCAGTTCTTC.

This rearrangement joins TRBV7-2 to TRBJ1-1, with 8 bases that match TRBD1. Trimming at V came to 3 bases and at J to 5 bases, leaving 5 bases not matched to a gene. The length of the CDR3 is 14 residues. CDR1 and CDR2 from the germline V gene are SGHTA and FQGNSA. This CDR3 is CASSFGQGRTEAFF. CDR3 nucleotide sequence: TGTGCCAGCAGCTTCGGACAGGGCAGGACTGAAGCTTTCTTT.

Comments on this clonotype: A much more abundant neighbour one base away suggests this may be a read error. The V and J genes are TRBV2 and TRBJ2-6; TRBD2 agrees at 7 bases. With V trimmed by 8 bases and J by 2 bases, 6 bases remained unmatched. Germline CDR1 reads SNHLY; CDR2 reads FYNNEI. The CDR3 runs to 15 residues. The CDR3 DNA is TGTGCCAGCCTTCAGGGAGGGGCTGGGGCCAACGTCCTGACTTTC. It codes for CASLQGGAGANVLTF.

The chain couples TRBV7-3 to TRBJ2-7, with 8 bases lining up with TRBD1. The CDR3 is made up of 16 amino acids. Germline V lookup: CDR1 SGHTA, CDR2 FQGTGA. With V trimmed by 4 bases and J by 5 bases, 13 bases remained unmatched. CDR3 protein: CASSSPSRDRRDEQYF. The CDR3 DNA reads as TGTGCCAGCAGCTCACCGTCCCGGGACAGGCGGGACGAGCAGTACTTC.

In its sample, this clonotype was seen a few times. V usage is TRBV11-1 and J usage is TRBJ2-1, with D perhaps TRBD2 (6 bases). Trimming removed 6 bases from V and 9 bases from J, with 12 bases in between. Germline V CDR1 and CDR2: SGHAT, FQDESV (reference sequence). This CDR3 has 12 residues. CDR3 sequence (DNA): TGTGCCAGCAGTTTCAGGAGGGGTGAGCAGTTCTTC. Protein: CASSFRRGEQFF.

With regard to this clonotype: As the CDR3 is not closed by the conserved phenylalanine or tryptophan, this likely results from a read error. The J gene is TRBJ2-1, the V gene TRBV11-3; the D is unclear. This CDR3 spans 15 amino acids. Germline V gene sequence: CDR1 SGHNT, CDR2 YENEEA. V was shortened by 1 base and J by 3 bases, with 10 bases between the two germline ends. CDR3 DNA sequence: TGTGCCAGCAGCTTAGCCCCCACCAGCTACAATGAGCAGTTCCTC. Encoded protein: CASSLAPTSYNEQFL.

The sample holds a few counts of this clonotype. CDR3 DNA sequence: TGCAGTGCTAGCTCCCTGGTTGCCGTCTGGGCCTCCTACAATGAGCAGTTCTTC. Protein product: CSASSLVAVWASYNEQFF. This chain links TRBV20-1 with TRBJ2-1, with no clear D. Between the trimmed V and J ends, which lost 3 bases and 0 bases, there was a span of 21 bases. The CDR3 sequence is 18 residues long. Germline CDR1 DFQATT, CDR2 SNEGSKA (reference sequence).

CDR3 sequence reads: CASSQTPGQDIEAFF. CDR3 nucleotides: TGTGCCAGCAGCCAAACCCCGGGACAGGACATTGAAGCTTTCTTT. The rearrangement links TRBV3-1 to TRBJ1-1; 8 bases align to TRBD1. Germline CDR1 reads LGHDT; CDR2 reads YNNKEL (reference sequence). V was clipped by 2 bases and J by 7 bases; unmatched bases: 9. This CDR3 contains 15 residues.

This clonotype has just a few counts. The junction differs from germline at one of its ends, possibly a read error. The CDR3 spells CASSATGGIGGLFF. CDR3 nucleotides: TGTGCCAGCAGCGCGACAGGGGGTATAGGGGGGCTGTTTTTT. The V call is TRBV5-5, the J call TRBJ2-2, with 9 bases aligning to TRBD1. This CDR3 contains 14 residues. Germline V gene lookup returns CDR1 SGHKS and CDR2 YYEKEE (reference sequence).